This entry concerns a single TCR beta chain. These data belong to a study of cytomegalovirus exposure and HLA in healthy donors. Clones were read by immunoSEQ multiplex PCR, and TCRdb kept only the in-frame ones, dropping some. This repertoire shows 200,000 or so clones, approximately 86% found once; its top ten account for around 3%. CDR1 and CDR2 (germline): MDHEN, SYDVKM. The CDR3 runs to 16 residues. V lost 3 bases and J 1 base, leaving 14 bases between the germline ends. This chain connects TRBV28 to TRBJ2-3, with a weak D call TRBD2 (6 bases). The receptor was isolated from a woman aged 18-29 years in good health and CMV-seronegative. The sample was PBMCs. The chain's CDR3 is CASSFDGGRGTDTQYF. In DNA form, the CDR3 reads TGTGCCAGCAGTTTCGACGGGGGAAGGGGCACAGATACGCAGTATTTT.